This T cell receptor beta chain came from a study of T cells in Graves' hyperthyroidism and ophthalmopathy. Study in general: Sampling of peripheral blood happened at initial diagnosis, prior to any treatment. Findings and limits, study-wide: The majority of expanded thyroid clonotypes above 0.001 also appeared in blood.

No progression to ophthalmopathy during 18 months of follow-up defined stable disease. Fresh peripheral blood, about 9.6 ml, yielded the PBMCs. This CDR3 comprises 16 residues. Germline V gene data show CDR1 as SEHNR and CDR2 as FQNEAQ (reference sequence). In the case of this clonotype: As yet, its antigen is unknown. At one boundary the junction diverges from the germline segment, which might be a read error.

What was amplified from RNA transcripts were TCR beta CDR3 regions. In the first-round RT-PCR of the TCR CDR3, the HTBI primer set was used. MiXCR, applied by TCRdb to the multiplex PCR reads, yields one record per CDR3 protein. Among hundreds of thousands of distinct CDR3 sequences, roughly 40% were seen once, and the ten largest hold around 10%. Sequencing was carried out using blood. V usage is TRBV7-9 and J usage is TRBJ2-7; 10 bases align to TRBD2. This sequence originates from a man aged 18 to 30 with Graves' hyperthyroidism. The CDR3, as DNA: TGCGCCAGCAGCCAAGGCTGGCTAGCGGGGGTTTACGAGCAGTACTTC. As protein: CASSQGWLAGVYEQYF.